The rows below give T cell receptor beta chains drawn from one sample of a study of immune evolution from preneoplasia to lung adenocarcinoma. TCRdb keeps only in-frame clones here, not all; method: immunoSEQ multiplex PCR. The table has 20,000 to 30,000 clones, 74% seen once. Material for sequencing was FFPE invasive lung adenocarcinoma tissue. These receptors originate from a person aged 55 to 69 with invasive lung adenocarcinoma. Some clones in this sample may be carry-over from other donors' samples. The CDR3 runs from the conserved cysteine through the conserved F or W. D genes are given only for firm matches. The listing skips clone size in some rows; elsewhere it reads once, few, many or a size class.

v_gene: TRBV25-1; j_gene: TRBJ2-2; d_gene: TRBD1; len: 14; abundance: NA; CDR3aa: CASAGQGDTGELFF; CDR3nt: TGTGCCAGCGCAGGACAGGGGGACACCGGGGAGCTGTTTTTT
v_gene: TRBV6-5; j_gene: TRBJ2-7; d_gene: TRBD1; len: 15; abundance: few; CDR3aa: CASSYSPQGGYEQYF; CDR3nt: TGTGCCAGCAGTTACTCCCCACAGGGGGGCTACGAGCAGTACTTC
v_gene: TRBV10-1; j_gene: TRBJ2-1; d_gene: NA; len: 14; abundance: few; CDR3aa: CASSRQAGGLEQFF; CDR3nt: TGCGCCAGCAGTAGACAGGCGGGCGGATTAGAGCAGTTCTTC
v_gene: TRBV7-8; j_gene: TRBJ2-1; d_gene: NA; len: 16; abundance: few; CDR3aa: CASSFLLGYSYNEQFF; CDR3nt: TGTGCCAGCAGCTTTCTTTTAGGGTACTCCTACAATGAGCAGTTCTTC
v_gene: TRBV15; j_gene: TRBJ2-5; d_gene: NA; len: 14; abundance: NA; CDR3aa: CATSLVDRKETQYF; CDR3nt: TGTGCCACCAGCCTCGTCGATCGTAAAGAGACCCAGTACTTC
v_gene: TRBV27; j_gene: TRBJ2-7; d_gene: NA; len: 13; abundance: few; CDR3aa: CASSSVGQYEQYF; CDR3nt: TGTGCCAGCAGTTCGGTTGGACAGTACGAGCAGTACTTC
v_gene: TRBV27; j_gene: TRBJ1-1; d_gene: NA; len: 14; abundance: NA; CDR3aa: CASSPGDRDPEAFF; CDR3nt: TGTGCCAGCAGCCCCGGTGACAGAGACCCTGAAGCTTTCTTT
v_gene: TRBV4-1; j_gene: TRBJ1-5; d_gene: NA; len: 16; abundance: NA; CDR3aa: CASSPRDIGGHQPQHF; CDR3nt: TGCGCCAGCAGCCCTCGGGATATCGGGGGCCATCAGCCCCAGCATTTT
v_gene: TRBV27; j_gene: TRBJ2-7; d_gene: NA; len: 15; abundance: few; CDR3aa: CASRAKNRATYEQYF; CDR3nt: TGTGCCAGCAGAGCAAAAAACAGGGCTACCTACGAGCAGTACTTC
v_gene: TRBV6-4; j_gene: TRBJ2-3; d_gene: NA; len: 14; abundance: NA; CDR3aa: CASSAGTSTDTQYF; CDR3nt: TGTGCCAGCAGTGCCGGGACTAGCACAGATACGCAGTATTTT
v_gene: TRBV5-1; j_gene: TRBJ2-7; d_gene: NA; len: 13; abundance: NA; CDR3aa: CASSSMGNYEQYF; CDR3nt: TGCGCCAGCAGCTCTATGGGGAATTACGAGCAGTACTTC
v_gene: TRBV19; j_gene: TRBJ1-5; d_gene: NA; len: 17; abundance: NA; CDR3aa: CASSIGRGTLGGQPQHF; CDR3nt: TGTGCCAGTAGTATAGGTCGCGGGACACTCGGTGGTCAGCCCCAGCATTTT
v_gene: TRBV29-1; j_gene: TRBJ2-3; d_gene: TRBD2; len: 13; abundance: NA; CDR3aa: CSAIAGITDTQYF; CDR3nt: TGCAGCGCAATAGCGGGAATCACAGATACGCAGTATTTT
v_gene: TRBV11-3; j_gene: TRBJ2-2; d_gene: NA; len: 16; abundance: NA; CDR3aa: CASSGSGRGNTGELFF; CDR3nt: TGTGCCAGCAGCGGATCGGGTCGAGGTAACACCGGGGAGCTGTTTTTT
v_gene: TRBV18; j_gene: TRBJ2-5; d_gene: NA; len: 11; abundance: few; CDR3aa: CASSPQETQYF; CDR3nt: TGTGCCAGCTCACCCCAAGAGACCCAGTACTTC
v_gene: TRBV29-1; j_gene: TRBJ2-1; d_gene: TRBD2; len: 14; abundance: NA; CDR3aa: CSVVIAGAYNEQFF; CDR3nt: TGCAGCGTTGTCATAGCGGGGGCATACAATGAGCAGTTCTTC
v_gene: TRBV2; j_gene: TRBJ2-3; d_gene: NA; len: 13; abundance: few; CDR3aa: CASKREFRDTQYF; CDR3nt: TGTGCCAGCAAAAGGGAGTTCAGAGATACGCAGTATTTT
v_gene: TRBV5-6; j_gene: TRBJ2-3; d_gene: NA; len: 14; abundance: NA; CDR3aa: CASSLGSVPDTQYF; CDR3nt: TGTGCCAGCAGCTTGGGCTCGGTGCCGGATACGCAGTATTTT